Shown below are 5 T cell receptor beta chains from a single sample sequenced in a study of patients and donors after allogeneic stem cell transplantation. TCRdb called the RT-PCR reads again in MiXCR, with one record for every CDR3 protein. The sample has under 170,000 distinct CDR3 sequences, over 30% seen once. Sample: blood, either unsorted or a sorted T cell fraction (not recorded which). The receptors here all came from a human donor who was either an allogeneic HSCT recipient or a stem cell or donor lymphocyte infusion donor (not recorded which). It is not recorded whose cells these are; they may come from a transplant donor.

CDR3 residues: CASGISSTDTQYF. CDR3 bases: TGTGCCAGCGGAATCTCTAGCACAGATACGCAGTATTTT. This sequence joins TRBV9 and TRBJ2-3; D is undetermined. Germline V lookup: CDR1 SGDLS, CDR2 YYNGEE. Trimming pared 7 bases from V and 0 bases from J, leaving 9 bases between. The CDR3 runs 13 residues.

The chain joins TRBV27 to TRBJ2-7; TRBD1 aligns across 8 bases. Germline CDR1 MNHEY, CDR2 SMNVEV (reference sequence). The V segment lost 5 bases and the J segment 2 bases; nucleotides outside the gene matches: 8. CDR3 length equals 15 residues. CDR3 DNA sequence: TGTGCCAGCAGTGTAGGAACAGGGGGAACCTACGAGCAGTACTTC. It codes for CASSVGTGGTYEQYF.

The V and J genes are TRBV29-1 and TRBJ1-1; D is unresolved. V lost 7 bases and J lost 2, with 17 bases in between. CDR1 is SQVTM, CDR2 ANQGSEA, per germline. This CDR3 has 14 residues. For the CDR3, the DNA is TGCAGCGCTTTGGCCCGGGAGGGCAACACTGAAGCTTTCTTT. This codes for CSALAREGNTEAFF.

The J gene is TRBJ1-1, the V gene TRBV20-1, with 11 positions matching TRBD1. In germline, CDR1 is DFQATT, CDR2 SNEGSKA (reference sequence). The CDR3 loop spans 15 amino acids. Germline trimming cut 6 bases from V and 1 base from J; bases unmatched to any gene: 7. CDR3 amino acids: CSAWTGGARNTEAFF. CDR3 DNA: TGCAGTGCATGGACAGGGGGCGCCAGGAACACTGAAGCTTTCTTT.

The CDR3 DNA reads as TGCAGCGTGGAACAGGGGACGAGCTATGGCTACACCTTC. This gives the protein CSVEQGTSYGYTF. The rearrangement uses TRBV29-1 and TRBJ1-2, with 7 bases fitting TRBD1. Per germline, CDR1 SQVTM and CDR2 ANQGSEA. The CDR3 covers 13 residues. V was pared by 6 bases and J by 4 bases, with 8 bases of the junction left unmatched.